These 20 T cell receptor beta chains share one sample of origin, sequenced in a study of T cells in Graves' hyperthyroidism and ophthalmopathy. Amplification of TCR beta CDR3 regions used RNA as the template. TCR CDR3 regions were first amplified by RT-PCR with HTBI primers. TCRdb independently ran MiXCR on the multiplex PCR reads; one entry per CDR3 protein. The sample lists just under 750,000 distinct CDR3 sequences, about a third occurring once. The specimen sequenced was blood. These receptors were collected from a woman aged 40 to 55 with Graves' hyperthyroidism.

With regard to this clonotype: A read error may be the cause here, since a much bigger clone is one base away. The CDR3 coding sequence is TGTGCCACCAGCTTGGGGTATGGGCGCTACACCTTC. It codes for CATSLGYGRYTF. The chain employs TRBV15 and TRBJ1-2; D gene uncertain. This CDR3 comprises 12 residues. V was shortened by 5 bases and J by 9 bases, with 13 bases between the two germline ends. CDR1 is LNHNV, CDR2 YYDKDF, per germline (reference sequence).

The chain combines TRBV28 with TRBJ1-1, with D possibly being TRBD1 (6 bases). From germline, CDR1 is MDHEN and CDR2 SYDVKM. V was clipped by 4 bases and J by 10 bases, with 19 bases between them. The CDR3 covers 14 residues. CDR3 protein: CASSSIGGFYIAFF. CDR3 nucleotide sequence: TGTGCCAGCAGTTCGATCGGGGGCTTTTATATAGCTTTCTTT.

There are many counts of this clonotype. The rearrangement links TRBV10-3 to TRBJ1-6; D gene uncertain. CDR3 length: 13 residues. Germline V lookup: CDR1 ENHRY, CDR2 SYGVKD. V was trimmed by 3 bases and J by 4 bases, leaving 4 bases between them. DNA of the CDR3: TGTGCCATCAGTGACGGGTATAATTCACCCCTCCACTTT. It codes for CAISDGYNSPLHF.

This rearrangement joins TRBV7-9 to TRBJ1-2; TRBD1 agrees at 9 bases. Trimming took 6 bases from V and 8 from J; bases not matched to a gene: 10. CDR3 length: 14 amino acids. Looked up from germline, CDR1 is SEHNR and CDR2 is FQNEAQ (reference sequence). CDR3 nucleotide sequence: TGTGCCAGCAGTTTATATTGGGACAGGGACGGCTACACCTTC. Translation: CASSLYWDRDGYTF.

This clonotype was observed at least ten times. The chain uses TRBV20-1 and TRBJ2-5, with D unresolved. Germline CDR1 and CDR2: DFQATT and SNEGSKA (reference sequence). V was shortened by 0 bases and J by 5 bases, with 16 bases between the two germline ends. The CDR3 loop spans 15 amino acids. This CDR3 reads CSARDLGIGLETQYF. In DNA form, the CDR3 reads TGCAGTGCTAGAGATCTGGGTATTGGGCTGGAGACCCAGTACTTC.

The V and J genes are TRBV20-1 and TRBJ1-3; D ambiguous. The V gene lost 4 bases and the J gene lost 13 bases, with 11 bases spanning the gap. This CDR3 contains 10 residues. The germline V gene has CDR1 DFQATT and CDR2 SNEGSKA (reference sequence). The CDR3 DNA is TGCAGTGCTAAGACTGACTCTATATATTTT. Amino acid sequence: CSAKTDSIYF.

The gene calls are TRBV20-1 and TRBJ1-4; no clear D gene. CDR1 and CDR2 (germline): DFQATT, SNEGSKA (reference sequence). This CDR3 has 11 residues. The germline V and J ends were trimmed by 4 bases and 6 bases, with 6 bases remaining between them. For the CDR3, the DNA is TGCAGTGCTAAGGTGGATGAAAAACTGTTTTTT. It yields the protein CSAKVDEKLFF.

A few counts support this clonotype. The CDR3 protein is CASSDLLEEQYF. CDR3 DNA: TGTGCCAGCAGTGACCTCCTGGAGGAGCAGTACTTC. V and J are TRBV2 and TRBJ2-7, with D unresolved. The CDR3 extends over 12 amino acids. V lost 3 bases to trimming and J lost 7 bases, with 10 bases between them. Germline-derived CDR1 and CDR2 are SNHLY and FYNNEI.

This clonotype was seen just once. A read error may be the cause here, since a much bigger clone is one base away. V and J are TRBV7-2 and TRBJ2-5; perhaps TRBD1 as D (5 bases). Germline lookup yields CDR1 SGHTA and CDR2 FQGNSA. The CDR3 is 14 amino acids. Here the CDR3 DNA reads TGTGCCAGCAGCTTGCAGACAGCTCAAGGGACCCAGTACTTC. Translating it yields CASSLQTAQGTQYF.

This clonotype was seen repeatedly, ten times or more. The CDR3 here is CASSLGAGETQYF. The CDR3 coding sequence is TGTGCCAGCAGCTTAGGAGCTGGGGAGACCCAGTACTTC. V gene TRBV7-2 combines with J gene TRBJ2-5, with D hard to call. The germline V and J ends were trimmed by 1 base and 5 bases, with 8 bases remaining between them. Germline V gene sequence: CDR1 SGHTA, CDR2 FQGNSA. CDR3 size: 13 residues.

V gene TRBV29-1 combines with J gene TRBJ2-5; 8 bases line up with TRBD2. The CDR3 runs 13 residues. Germline values: CDR1 SQVTM, CDR2 ANQGSEA. Trimming took 8 bases from V and 5 from J; bases not matched to a gene: 10. The DNA for the CDR3 is TGCAGCTTAGCCGGGGGGGCCCGTGAGACCCAGTACTTC. This sequence encodes CSLAGGARETQYF.

There are a few counts of this clonotype. V gene TRBV7-9 combines with J gene TRBJ1-6, with a weak D call TRBD1 (5 bases). Between the trimmed V and J ends, which lost 11 bases and 10 bases, there was a span of 15 bases. Germline V gene lookup returns CDR1 SEHNR and CDR2 FQNEAQ (reference sequence). The CDR3 length is 12 residues. The CDR3 protein is CASGPGGSPLHF. The CDR3 region has the DNA TGTGCCTCGGGGCCGGGAGGGTCACCCCTCCACTTT.

The table lists this clonotype with many counts. At one boundary the junction diverges from the germline segment, which might be a read error. CDR3 loop: CASSPQTASGANVLTF. In DNA, the CDR3 is TGTGCTAGCAGCCCACAGACAGCGTCTGGGGCCAACGTCCTGACTTTC. This sequence joins TRBV7-7 and TRBJ2-6, with D possibly being TRBD1 (5 bases). CDR1 SSHAT and CDR2 FNYEAQ come from the germline V gene (reference sequence). The CDR3 totals 16 residues.

This clonotype was seen only a few times. The CDR3 coding sequence is TGCAGTGCTGGGGGGGAGAGCACTAATGAAAAACTGTTTTTT. Its protein product is CSAGGESTNEKLFF. The chain combines TRBV20-1 with TRBJ1-4, with D perhaps TRBD1 (5 bases). Germline loops: CDR1 DFQATT, CDR2 SNEGSKA (reference sequence). The V and J ends lost 5 bases and 2 bases respectively, with 12 bases between them. The CDR3 loop spans 14 amino acids.

As for this clonotype: Relative to the germline gene, one junction end is altered; a read error may explain this. This chain's CDR3 is CASSEWTATYNEQFF. The DNA for the CDR3 is TGTGCCAGCAGTGAATGGACCGCTACCTACAATGAGCAGTTCTTC. The chain couples TRBV24-1 to TRBJ2-5; D call uncertain. The DNA matches TRBJ2-1 better at its end, which makes the J call doubtful. The CDR3 is made up of 15 amino acids. Germline CDR1 and CDR2: KGHDR and SFDVKD.

The chain carries TRBV6-5 and TRBJ2-5; 10 positions agree with TRBD1. The germline V gene has CDR1 MNHEY and CDR2 SVGAGI. The length of the CDR3 is 16 residues. V trimming: 6 bases; J trimming: 5 bases; junction bases outside the gene matches: 12. The CDR3 coding sequence is TGTGCCAGCAGCCCACCGAAACGGGACAGGGGTGAGACCCAGTACTTC. Protein product: CASSPPKRDRGETQYF.

The CDR3 spells CSVDDGGSYGYTF. As DNA, the CDR3 is TGCAGCGTTGACGACGGGGGTTCCTATGGCTACACCTTC. V and J are TRBV29-1 and TRBJ1-2; D might be TRBD1 (5 bases). The germline V gene encodes CDR1 SQVTM and CDR2 ANQGSEA. This CDR3 has 13 amino acids. The V end lost 3 bases, the J end lost 4 bases, and 12 bases lay between the germline ends. Variable domain in full (rest from reference TRBV29-1 and TRBJ1-2): SAVISQKPSRDICQRGTSLTIQCQVDSQVTMMFWYRQQPGQSLTLIATANQGSEATYESGFVIDKFPISRPNLTFSTLTVSNMSPEDSSIYLCSVDDGGSYGYTFGSGTRLTVV.

The sample holds a few counts of this clonotype. The chain recombines TRBV20-1 with TRBJ2-2; 13 nucleotides align to TRBD2. CDR1 DFQATT and CDR2 SNEGSKA come from the germline V gene (reference sequence). After removal of 5 bases from V and 0 bases from J, the junction contained 9 bases not matched to a gene. CDR3 length: 18 amino acids. CDR3 coding DNA: TGCAGTGCTCCCGGGACTAGCGGGATCCAATCGAACACCGGGGAGCTGTTTTTT. Translated, it gives CSAPGTSGIQSNTGELFF.

This clonotype was counted many times. A junction end diverges from the germline sequence, so it may reflect a read error. The genes are TRBV11-2 and TRBJ1-2; TRBD1 matches 9 bases. The CDR3 has 10 amino acids. CDR1 is SGHAT and CDR2 is FQNNGV in the germline V gene. Written as DNA, the CDR3 is TGTGCCAGCAGCCCGGACAGGGGAACATTC. Protein sequence: CASSPDRGTF.

Comments on this clonotype: A read error may be the cause here, since a much bigger clone is one base away. The chain carries TRBV12-3 or TRBV12-4 and TRBJ1-5; 9 bases are a match to TRBD1. The CDR3 runs 15 residues. The CDR3: CVSSLSGTGHQPQHF. CDR3 DNA: TGTGTCAGCAGTTTGTCCGGGACAGGGCATCAGCCCCAGCATTTT.